This TCR beta chain was documented in a study of CD8 T cells in ankylosing spondylitis. Per the germline V gene, CDR1 is PRHDT and CDR2 is FYEKMQ (reference sequence). The CDR3 has 12 amino acids. Trimming left V 2 bases short and J 1 base short, with 2 bases between. TCRdb re-called the 5' RACE reads through MiXCR, storing one row per CDR3 protein. The table has roughly 250,000 distinct CDR3 sequences, under 12% seen once; the top ten hold 2.6%. This clonotype was counted ten times or more. The clonotype was recovered from a male donor with ankylosing spondylitis or in good health (not recorded which). Sequencing was done on a sample of blood, either unsorted or a sorted T cell fraction (not recorded which). The rearrangement joins TRBV13 to TRBJ1-1; unclear D gene. CDR3 amino acids: CASSLQNTEAFF. In DNA, the CDR3 is TGTGCCAGCAGCTTACAGAACACTGAAGCTTTCTTT.